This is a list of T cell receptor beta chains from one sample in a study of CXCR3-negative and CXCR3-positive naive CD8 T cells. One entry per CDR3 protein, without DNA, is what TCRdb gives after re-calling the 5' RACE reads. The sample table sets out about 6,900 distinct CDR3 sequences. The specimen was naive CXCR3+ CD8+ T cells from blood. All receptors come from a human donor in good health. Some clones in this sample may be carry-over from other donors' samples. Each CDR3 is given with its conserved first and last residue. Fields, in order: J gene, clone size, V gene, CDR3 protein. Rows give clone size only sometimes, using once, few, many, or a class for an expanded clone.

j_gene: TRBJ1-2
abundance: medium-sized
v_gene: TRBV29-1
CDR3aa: CSVAQGFGYTF

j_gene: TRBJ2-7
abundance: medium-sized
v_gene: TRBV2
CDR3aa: CASSDGTSGFYEQYF

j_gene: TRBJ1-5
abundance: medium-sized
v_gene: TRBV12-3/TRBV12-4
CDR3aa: CASSPPNQPQHF

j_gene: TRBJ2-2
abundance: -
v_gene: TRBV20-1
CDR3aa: CSAYSGKNTGELFF

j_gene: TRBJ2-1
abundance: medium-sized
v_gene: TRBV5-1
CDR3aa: CASSWAGAEFF

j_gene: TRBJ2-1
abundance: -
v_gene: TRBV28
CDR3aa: CASSLLFKREAYNEQFF

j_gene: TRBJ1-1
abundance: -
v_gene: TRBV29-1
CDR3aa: CSAEPENTEAFF

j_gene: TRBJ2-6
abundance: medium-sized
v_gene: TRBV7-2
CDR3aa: CASSLEHSFFSGANVLTF

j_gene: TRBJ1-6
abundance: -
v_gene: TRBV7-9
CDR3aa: CASSASTGVYNSPLHF

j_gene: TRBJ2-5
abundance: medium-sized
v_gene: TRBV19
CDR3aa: CASMTSGQETQYF

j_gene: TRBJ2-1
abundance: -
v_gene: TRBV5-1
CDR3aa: CASSLAGTAEQFF

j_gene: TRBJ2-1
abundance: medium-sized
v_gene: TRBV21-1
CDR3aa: CASSKKRDTGAYNEQFF

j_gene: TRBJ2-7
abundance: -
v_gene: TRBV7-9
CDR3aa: CASSSPLTPYEQYF

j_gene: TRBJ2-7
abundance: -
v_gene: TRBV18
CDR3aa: CASSPGVDYEQYF

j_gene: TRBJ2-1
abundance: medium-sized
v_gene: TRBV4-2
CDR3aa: CASSPWEREGHEQFF

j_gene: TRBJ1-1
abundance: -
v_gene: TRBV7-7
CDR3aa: CASSLEGRPEAFF

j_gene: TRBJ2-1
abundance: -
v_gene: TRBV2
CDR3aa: CASNYNDNEQFF